This T cell receptor beta chain was documented in a study of CD8+ T cells in alopecia areata. Study as a whole: Treated patients took oral tofacitinib at 5 to 10 mg twice daily. Tofacitinib was given for 6 to 18 months, then stopped for 6 months. The study's findings and limits: Scalp clonality and expanded CD8+ clones among the top 100 were significantly decreased by tofacitinib.

The CDR3 runs to 17 residues. V gave up 0 bases and J gave up 5 bases, with 20 bases separating them. Germline V gives CDR1 SEHNR, CDR2 FQNEAQ (reference sequence). Sequencing templates came from extracted RNA that was reverse transcribed into cDNA. Assay used: immunoSEQ multiplex PCR; TCRdb lists only in-frame clones, some missing. The data hold under 200,000 clones, with roughly 60% observed a single time. Worth noting for this clone: The antigen is not known.

Described treatment: oral pan-JAK inhibitor, 5-10 mg twice daily. Separation by sorting yielded CD4+ and CD8+ T cells from PBMCs. The origin of this receptor is a human donor with alopecia areata. This chain links TRBV7-9 with TRBJ2-7, with D tentatively TRBD1 or TRBD2 (5 bases each). The sequencing used CD4+ T cells sorted from blood, collected at week 24, from a patient treated with tofacitinib. CDR3 sequence reads: CASSLAKVGGVKDEQYF. CDR3 bases: TGTGCCAGCAGCTTAGCGAAGGTTGGGGGTGTCAAGGACGAGCAGTACTTC.